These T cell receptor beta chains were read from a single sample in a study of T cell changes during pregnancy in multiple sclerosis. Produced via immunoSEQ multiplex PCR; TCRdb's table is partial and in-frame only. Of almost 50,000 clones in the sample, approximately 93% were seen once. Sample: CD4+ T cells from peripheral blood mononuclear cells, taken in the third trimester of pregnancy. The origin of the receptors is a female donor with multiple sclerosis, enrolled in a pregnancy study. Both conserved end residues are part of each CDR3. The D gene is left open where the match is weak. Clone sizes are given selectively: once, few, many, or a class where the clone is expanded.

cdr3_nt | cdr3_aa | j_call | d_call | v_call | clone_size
TGTGCCAGCAGCTTACCGGGACAGGGGAAAGCTTTCTTT | CASSLPGQGKAFF | TRBJ1-1 | TRBD1 | TRBV5-5 | once
TGCAGTGCTGAGGGATGGGAGACCCAGTACTTC | CSAEGWETQYF | TRBJ2-5 | . | TRBV20-1 | .
TGTGCCAGCAGCCTGACAACAGCGGGGGCCTCCTCCTACGAGCAGTACTTC | CASSLTTAGASSYEQYF | TRBJ2-7 | TRBD2 | TRBV7-2 | .
TGCGCCAGCAGCTCGGGACACAACGAGCAGTACTTC | CASSSGHNEQYF | TRBJ2-7 | . | TRBV5-1 | .
TGTGCCAGCAGCTTAAGTCTAGCGGACCTCCAGAACAATGAGCAGTTCTTC | CASSLSLADLQNNEQFF | TRBJ2-1 | TRBD2 | TRBV7-9 | .
TGTGCCAGCAGAGCTCAGACAGGGGGCTCCTACGAGCAGTACTTC | CASRAQTGGSYEQYF | TRBJ2-7 | TRBD1 | TRBV28 | .
TGTGCCAGCACCATTATGACGACAGGGCCTCAGCCCCAGCATTTT | CASTIMTTGPQPQHF | TRBJ1-5 | TRBD1 | TRBV5-6 | once
TGTGCCAGCAGTTACAGGGGCCGGTACAATGAGCAGTTCTTC | CASSYRGRYNEQFF | TRBJ2-1 | . | TRBV6-5 | .
TGTGCCAGCAGTTTTGTTCCGGGACAGCCGATAAGCTTGAGCTCCTACGAGCAGTACTTC | CASSFVPGQPISLSSYEQYF | TRBJ2-7 | TRBD1 | TRBV5-8 | .
TGTGCCAGCAGCTTAGGCCTAAGGGGCAGACTAGCAAATGATTACGAGCAGTACTTC | CASSLGLRGRLANDYEQYF | TRBJ2-7 | TRBD2 | TRBV13 | .
TGTGCCAGCAGCCCCCTCGCGGGGAGAGAAGAGCAGTACTTC | CASSPLAGREEQYF | TRBJ2-7 | . | TRBV9 | .
TGTGCCAGCAACCCGGGGATACTAGGGGAAAAACTGTTTTTT | CASNPGILGEKLFF | TRBJ1-4 | . | TRBV9 | .
TGTGCCAGCAGCAGACAGGGGGACTACAATGAGCAGTTCTTC | CASSRQGDYNEQFF | TRBJ2-1 | TRBD1 | TRBV7-9 | .
TGTGCCAGCAGCTCATTGGAGCGGTCCTACAATGAGCAGTTCTTC | CASSSLERSYNEQFF | TRBJ2-1 | . | TRBV14 | .
TGTGCCAGCAGCTTCCAGACAGGGAGAGGAAATACGCAGTATTTT | CASSFQTGRGNTQYF | TRBJ2-3 | TRBD1 | TRBV7-2 | .
TGTGCCAGCAGCATACGGGACAGCTTAACTGTTGGCTACACCTTC | CASSIRDSLTVGYTF | TRBJ1-2 | . | TRBV21-1 | few
TGTGCCAGCAGCTTAGTTAGCGGGAACACCGGGGAGCTGTTTTTT | CASSLVSGNTGELFF | TRBJ2-2 | . | TRBV7-3 | .
TGTGCCAGCAGCTCCGGGGGGTCTATTGGCTATGGCTACACCTTC | CASSSGGSIGYGYTF | TRBJ1-2 | . | TRBV7-9 | few